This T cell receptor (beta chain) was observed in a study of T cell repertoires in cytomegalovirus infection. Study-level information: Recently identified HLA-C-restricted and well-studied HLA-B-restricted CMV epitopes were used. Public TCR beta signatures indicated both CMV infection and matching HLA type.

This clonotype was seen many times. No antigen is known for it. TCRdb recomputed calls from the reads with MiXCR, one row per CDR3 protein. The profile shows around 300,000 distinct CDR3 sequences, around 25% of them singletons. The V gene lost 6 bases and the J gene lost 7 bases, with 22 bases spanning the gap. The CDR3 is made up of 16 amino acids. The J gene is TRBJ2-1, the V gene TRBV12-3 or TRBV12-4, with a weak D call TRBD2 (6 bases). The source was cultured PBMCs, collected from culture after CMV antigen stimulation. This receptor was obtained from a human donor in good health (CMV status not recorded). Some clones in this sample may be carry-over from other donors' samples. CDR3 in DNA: TGTGCCAGCAGCCCCCCCGGGCGTCGGGAGAATAATGAGCAGTTCTTC. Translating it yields CASSPPGRRENNEQFF.